The 26 T cell receptor beta chains given below trace back to one sample, sequenced in a study of T cells after yellow fever vaccination. A single record per CDR3 protein comes from TCRdb applying MiXCR to the 5' RACE reads. The table records about 350,000 distinct CDR3 sequences, roughly 12% of them present only once. The sample in question was PBMCs, obtained on the day of the first yellow fever vaccination. The receptors were gathered from a man aged 18-30 years who received the YFV17D yellow fever vaccine.

This clonotype occurred a few times. This rearrangement joins TRBV11-2 to TRBJ2-2, with D possibly matching TRBD1 (5 bases). The length of the CDR3 is 17 residues. The germline gives CDR1 SGHAT, CDR2 FQNNGV. Trimming took 1 base from V and 4 from J, leaving 16 bases between them. In DNA form, the CDR3 reads TGTGCCAGCAGCTTAGTTCTCGGGTGGGGCAGCACCGGGGAGCTGTTTTTT. This gives the protein CASSLVLGWGSTGELFF.

The table lists this clonotype with many counts. The chain employs TRBV5-1 and TRBJ2-5; D is unresolved. The CDR3 covers 15 residues. The germline V gene has CDR1 SGHRS and CDR2 YFSETQ. Trimming removed 2 bases at V and 3 bases at J, with 14 bases between. The CDR3 sequence is CASSLSFRTEETQYF. The CDR3 coding sequence is TGCGCCAGCAGCTTATCGTTCCGGACCGAAGAGACCCAGTACTTC.

This clonotype was recorded many times. The chain carries TRBV9 and TRBJ2-2, with D possibly being TRBD1 or TRBD2 (5 bases each). The germline V and J ends were trimmed by 0 bases and 3 bases, with 12 bases remaining between them. Germline CDR1 is SGDLS and CDR2 is YYNGEE. The CDR3 contains 16 residues. The CDR3 nucleotides are TGTGCCAGCAGCGTAGGGGCCGGGGCCTACACCGGGGAGCTGTTTTTT. It specifies CASSVGAGAYTGELFF.

This sequence joins TRBV7-6 and TRBJ1-5; unclear D gene. Germline V CDR1 and CDR2: SGHVS, FNYEAQ. The CDR3 is made up of 19 amino acids. V lost 5 bases to trimming and J lost 2 bases, with 25 bases between them. CDR3: CASSPFPKKLCQGNQPQHF. CDR3 coding DNA: TGTGCCAGCAGCCCATTCCCCAAGAAGTTGTGCCAGGGCAATCAGCCCCAGCATTTT.

The gene calls are TRBV5-1 and TRBJ2-7; D is perhaps TRBD2 (5 bases). Germline lookup yields CDR1 SGHRS and CDR2 YFSETQ. The CDR3 runs 15 residues. Trimming took 4 bases from V and 5 from J, leaving 19 bases between them. The CDR3 reads CASSPTGIVVDEQYF. DNA of the CDR3: TGCGCCAGCAGCCCGACGGGGATTGTCGTCGACGAGCAGTACTTC.

This clonotype was counted at least ten times. The J gene is TRBJ2-3, the V gene TRBV19; D might be TRBD2 (5 bases). Germline values: CDR1 LNHDA, CDR2 SQIVND (reference sequence). The CDR3 has 15 residues. V was cut by 5 bases and J by 4 bases, with 16 bases left in between. The DNA for the CDR3 is TGTGCCAGTAGTGTGCGACTTGCGGGCGCAGATACGCAGTATTTT. This encodes CASSVRLAGADTQYF.

This clonotype was detected a few times. The CDR3 reads CASSQRLLAGGTDTQYF. The CDR3 DNA is TGTGCCAGCAGCCAACGATTACTAGCGGGGGGCACAGATACGCAGTATTTT. The V call is TRBV11-2, the J call TRBJ2-3; 11 bases are a match to TRBD2. V dropped 5 bases and J dropped 1; count of bases not matched to a gene: 8. This CDR3 has 17 amino acids. Per germline, CDR1 SGHAT and CDR2 FQNNGV.

The table lists this clonotype with a few counts. The chain couples TRBV12-3 or TRBV12-4 to TRBJ1-5; D call uncertain. This CDR3 region has 14 residues. The germline V and J ends were trimmed by 7 bases and 0 bases, with 10 bases remaining between them. The CDR3 loop reads CASKDKNSNQPQHF. Here the CDR3 DNA reads TGTGCCAGCAAAGACAAGAATAGCAATCAGCCCCAGCATTTT.

The chain employs TRBV4-2 and TRBJ2-2; possible D gene TRBD2, 6 bases. The V end lost 1 base, the J end lost 0 bases, and 9 bases lay between the germline ends. Germline CDR1 LGHNA, CDR2 YNFKEQ. The length of the CDR3 is 16 residues. CDR3 DNA sequence: TGTGCCAGCAGCCAAGCAGGCGGGGCGAACACCGGGGAGCTGTTTTTT. Protein product: CASSQAGGANTGELFF.

V and J are TRBV7-3 and TRBJ2-3; the D is unclear. CDR1 and CDR2 from the germline V gene are SGHTA and FQGTGA. There are 13 residues in the CDR3. The V end was cut by 4 bases, the J end by 5 bases, with 10 bases between. The CDR3 spells CASSSLPRDTQYF. The DNA of the CDR3 is TGTGCCAGCAGCTCCCTTCCTAGAGATACGCAGTATTTT.

This clonotype was seen only a few times. The genes are TRBV7-9 and TRBJ1-1; D gene ambiguous. The CDR3 totals 11 residues. With 5 bases removed from V and 4 bases from J, the gap between germline ends came to 5 bases. CDR1 is SEHNR and CDR2 is FQNEAQ in the germline V gene (reference sequence). CDR3 sequence: CASSPLTEAFF. The CDR3 coding sequence is TGTGCCAGCAGCCCCCTCACTGAAGCTTTCTTT.

The CDR3 region is CASSLAPLGADTQYF. The CDR3 nucleotides read TGCGCCAGCAGCTTGGCCCCCTTAGGCGCAGATACGCAGTATTTT. The genes are TRBV5-1 and TRBJ2-3; D not certain. The CDR3 covers 15 residues. V lost 0 bases and J lost 4, with 12 bases in between. The germline V gene has CDR1 SGHRS and CDR2 YFSETQ.

This clonotype was counted between two and nine times. The genes are TRBV9 and TRBJ2-3; D call uncertain. V was clipped by 2 bases and J by 1 base, with 11 bases between them. The CDR3 runs 15 residues. Looked up from germline, CDR1 is SGDLS and CDR2 is YYNGEE. CDR3 residues: CASSVSGFGTDTQYF. Here the CDR3 DNA reads TGTGCCAGCAGCGTTTCCGGGTTTGGCACAGATACGCAGTATTTT.

Details on this clonotype: One end of the junction fails to match germline, which may point to a read error. The V call is TRBV4-2, the J call TRBJ1-1; TRBD1 agrees at 10 bases. CDR3 size: 16 residues. The germline CDR1 and CDR2 sequences are LGHNA and YNFKEQ. The CDR3: CPSSQAGTGAGTEAFF. The DNA of the CDR3 is TGTCCCAGCAGCCAAGCCGGGACAGGGGCGGGCACTGAAGCTTTCTTT.

This clonotype showed up just a few times. J is TRBJ2-7 and V is TRBV7-2, with D possibly TRBD1 on 5 matching bases. The germline V gene has CDR1 SGHTA and CDR2 FQGNSA. The CDR3 is made up of 15 amino acids. Trimming removed 4 bases from V and 0 bases from J, with 13 bases in between. The CDR3 loop reads CASSYSTASSYEQYF. The CDR3 DNA is TGTGCCAGCAGCTACTCGACAGCCAGCTCCTACGAGCAGTACTTC.

J is TRBJ2-3 and V is TRBV7-3; D unclear. The CDR3 loop spans 15 amino acids. CDR1 is SGHTA and CDR2 is FQGTGA in the germline V gene. Between the trimmed V and J ends, which lost 1 base and 0 bases, there was a span of 8 bases. The CDR3, as DNA: TGTGCCAGCAGCTTAAACGGGTTGAGCACAGATACGCAGTATTTT. Amino acid sequence: CASSLNGLSTDTQYF. The complete variable domain, with remaining parts taken from reference TRBV7-3 and TRBJ2-3, reads GAGVSQTPSNKVTEKGKYVELRCDPISGHTALYWYRQSLGQGPEFLIYFQGTGAADDSGLPNDRFFAVRPEGSVSTLKIQRTERGDSAVYLCASSLNGLSTDTQYFGPGTRLTVL.

This clonotype was seen more than once but under ten times. The chain recombines TRBV30 with TRBJ1-2; 7 bases are a match to TRBD1. Germline lookup yields CDR1 GTSNPN and CDR2 SVGIG (reference sequence). The CDR3 consists of 13 residues. J was trimmed by 4 bases and V by 4 bases; bases with no gene match: 6. The CDR3 sequence: CAWNPTGSYGYTF. The CDR3 region has the DNA TGTGCCTGGAATCCGACAGGGAGCTATGGCTACACCTTC.

This clonotype was seen a few times. This rearrangement joins TRBV5-1 to TRBJ2-3; TRBD1 agrees at 10 bases. Germline CDR1 reads SGHRS; CDR2 reads YFSETQ. The CDR3 has 15 amino acids. V was pared by 8 bases and J by 5 bases, with 11 bases of the junction left unmatched. The CDR3 protein is CASTETGGSKDTQYF. CDR3 nucleotide sequence: TGCGCCAGTACCGAGACAGGGGGCTCGAAAGATACGCAGTATTTT.

V is TRBV7-6 and J is TRBJ1-2; D unresolved. CDR1 is SGHVS, CDR2 FNYEAQ, per germline. The CDR3 length is 13 residues. V gave up 4 bases and J gave up 4 bases, with 10 bases separating them. DNA for the CDR3: TGTGCCAGCAGCTATGGTCCAGTCTATGGCTACACCTTC. This translates into CASSYGPVYGYTF.

This clonotype was detected a few times. The chain employs TRBV20-1 and TRBJ2-1, with 9 bases lining up with TRBD1. Trimming at V came to 0 bases and at J to 7 bases, leaving 7 bases not matched to a gene. CDR3 length: 15 amino acids. Germline assignment: CDR1 DFQATT and CDR2 SNEGSKA (reference sequence). CDR3 loop: CSARDPDRGGNEQFF. As DNA, the CDR3 is TGCAGTGCTAGAGATCCGGACAGGGGTGGAAATGAGCAGTTCTTC.

The chain uses TRBV5-1 and TRBJ2-3; D may correspond to TRBD1 or TRBD2 (5 bases each). Trimming pared 7 bases from V and 0 bases from J, leaving 12 bases between. Germline V CDR1 and CDR2: SGHRS, YFSETQ. The CDR3 spans 14 residues. Here the CDR3 reads CASEGSGSTDTQYF. DNA for the CDR3: TGCGCCAGCGAGGGGTCAGGTAGCACAGATACGCAGTATTTT.

A few counts support this clonotype. This chain joins TRBV11-2 and TRBJ2-3; D unclear. The germline gives CDR1 SGHAT, CDR2 FQNNGV. The CDR3 has 15 residues. Trimming stripped 3 bases from V and 6 bases from J, with 16 bases between. The chain's CDR3 is CASSFLGSVGDTQYF. The CDR3 coding sequence is TGTGCCAGCAGCTTTCTAGGGTCGGTCGGGGATACGCAGTATTTT.

This clonotype has ten or more counts. A read error may explain this, as a much larger clone is one base away. The chain combines TRBV4-2 with TRBJ2-3, with 9 bases matching TRBD2. The CDR3 spans 16 residues. Germline V lookup: CDR1 LGHNA, CDR2 YNFKEQ. V dropped 0 bases and J dropped 4; count of bases not matched to a gene: 5. CDR3 sequence (DNA): TGTGCCAGCAGCCAAGATCGAGCGGGGGGCGCAGATACGCAGTATTTT. It is translated as CASSQDRAGGADTQYF.

This clonotype occurred a few times. The rearrangement links TRBV5-1 to TRBJ1-5; 8 bases map to TRBD1. Germline V CDR1 and CDR2: SGHRS, YFSETQ. Trimming removed 7 bases from V and 6 bases from J; junction bases left unmatched: 9. The length of the CDR3 is 14 residues. The chain's CDR3 is CASPTGGYCQPQHF. For the CDR3, the DNA is TGCGCCAGCCCTACAGGGGGATATTGTCAGCCCCAGCATTTT.

As to this clonotype: This is likely a read error, given that the CDR3 carries no conserved phenylalanine or tryptophan at its end. The rearrangement uses TRBV4-2 and TRBJ1-3, with a tentative D call TRBD1 (5 bases). In germline, CDR1 is LGHNA, CDR2 YNFKEQ. V gave up 1 base and J gave up 0 bases, with 7 bases separating them. The CDR3 runs 15 residues. CDR3 sequence: CASSQGGSSGNTIYS. The CDR3 nucleotides read TGTGCCAGCAGCCAAGGGGGGAGCTCTGGAAACACCATATATTCT.

This clonotype showed up many times. The chain has TRBV5-1 and TRBJ2-7, with D perhaps matching TRBD1 or TRBD2 (5 bases each). The CDR3 has 12 amino acids. Trimming cost V 5 bases and J 7 bases, with 13 bases left between them. From germline, CDR1 is SGHRS and CDR2 YFSETQ. CDR3 nucleotide sequence: TGCGCCAGCAGGGAGGTCGGGGCTGAGCAGTACTTC. Translating it yields CASREVGAEQYF.